Listed here are 9 T cell receptor beta chains from one sample, sequenced in a study of T cell responses to AZD1222 COVID-19 vaccine. Clones were sequenced by immunoSEQ multiplex PCR, and TCRdb holds only the in-frame ones, with some missing. The table shows about 150,000 clones, with 90% to 95% occurring only once. The specimen comprised peripheral blood, sampled 28 days after the second AZD1222 dose. The receptors shown here come from an adult who received the AZD1222 COVID-19 vaccine.

This clone was counted between two and nine times. The chain couples TRBV12-3 or TRBV12-4 to TRBJ1-1; no reliable D call. The length of the CDR3 is 11 residues. V was pared by 2 bases and J by 6 bases, with 4 bases between. As DNA, the CDR3 is TGTGCCAGCAGTTTAACCTCTGAAGCTTTCTTT. This sequence encodes CASSLTSEAFF.

Concerning this clone: Other DNA sequences in this sample translate to the same CDR3. V is TRBV6-5 and J is TRBJ2-6; D remains ambiguous. Per germline, CDR1 MNHEY and CDR2 SVGAGI. This CDR3 region has 15 residues. Trimming pared 0 bases from V and 0 bases from J, leaving 3 bases between. The DNA for the CDR3 is TGTGCCAGCAGTTACTCGGTCTCTGGGGCCAACGTCCTGACTTTC. This codes for CASSYSVSGANVLTF.

The gene calls are TRBV18 and TRBJ1-6; D ambiguous. CDR3 size: 17 residues. Germline CDR1 KGHSH, CDR2 LQKENI. The germline V and J ends were trimmed by 6 bases and 0 bases, with 15 bases remaining between them. DNA for the CDR3: TGTGCCAGCTCTCCATCGACAAGAAGCTCCTATAATTCACCCCTCCACTTT. Amino acids: CASSPSTRSSYNSPLHF.

This clone was observed a handful of times. The chain uses TRBV5-6 and TRBJ2-5; 12 positions match TRBD2. Germline loops: CDR1 SGHDT, CDR2 YYEEEE. The CDR3 length is 18 residues. The ends lost 0 bases at V and 4 bases at J; junction bases unmatched: 10. CDR3 nucleotides: TGTGCCAGCAGCTTGGCCGGCGCTAGCGGGGGGGCCGGAGAGACCCAGTACTTC. Its translation is CASSLAGASGGAGETQYF.

The chain combines TRBV29-1 with TRBJ2-7; possibly TRBD2 for D (6 bases). This CDR3 region has 11 residues. Trimming stripped 6 bases from V and 6 bases from J, with 12 bases between. Germline CDR1 reads SQVTM; CDR2 reads ANQGSEA. CDR3 residues: CSVGGNIEQYF. CDR3 DNA: TGCAGCGTGGGGGGTAATATCGAGCAGTACTTC.

The chain uses TRBV6-2 or TRBV6-3 and TRBJ1-1, with D tentatively TRBD1 (5 bases). V gave up 5 bases and J gave up 0 bases, with 25 bases separating them. This CDR3 region has 19 residues. Germline V lookup: CDR1 MNHEY, CDR2 SVGEGT. The CDR3: CASSRPGLRRIGLNTEAFF. The CDR3 DNA is TGTGCCAGCAGTAGACCGGGACTTCGAAGAATTGGGTTGAACACTGAAGCTTTCTTT.

The chain has TRBV21-1 and TRBJ1-1. TRBV21-1 is assigned pseudogene status. The CDR3 contains 14 residues. The CDR3 region is CASSKGGGVSEAFF. CDR3 DNA: TGTGCCAGCAGCAAAGGAGGTGGGGTTTCTGAAGCTTTCTTT.

This chain joins TRBV6-5 and TRBJ1-1; the D gene is possibly TRBD1 (5 bases). Germline CDR1 reads MNHEY; CDR2 reads SVGAGI. There are 14 residues in the CDR3. V was trimmed by 5 bases and J by 1 base, leaving 11 bases between them. This CDR3 reads CASSQTGENTEAFF. The CDR3 DNA sequence: TGTGCCAGCAGTCAAACAGGAGAGAACACTGAAGCTTTCTTT.

The V call is TRBV11-2, the J call TRBJ1-2; 7 bases are shared with TRBD1. Germline V lookup: CDR1 SGHAT, CDR2 FQNNGV. With V trimmed by 4 bases and J by 2 bases, 10 bases remained unmatched. This CDR3 region has 16 residues. The CDR3 DNA sequence: TGTGCCAGCAGCTCATATACCGCACAGGGGAACTATGGCTACACCTTC. It specifies CASSSYTAQGNYGYTF.